Shown below are 22 T cell receptor beta chains from a single sample sequenced in a study of beta chain features in type 1 diabetes. Reverse transcription of all isolated RNA meant that expressed TCRB transcripts were sequenced. The table came from immunoSEQ multiplex PCR; TCRdb's copy has only in-frame clones and leaves some out. This table holds fewer than 200,000 clones, approximately 8.1% found once. The specimen was central memory CD4+ T cells from blood. These receptors came from a man younger than 35 in good health.

Sample share makes this clone medium-sized (0.01 to 0.1%). The chain has TRBV29-1 and TRBJ1-1; TRBD1 is a possible D gene (6 bases). Trimming stripped 1 base from V and 0 bases from J, with 6 bases between. Germline assignment: CDR1 SQVTM and CDR2 ANQGSEA. CDR3 length: 13 amino acids. CDR3: CSVEGTVNTEAFF. The CDR3 DNA reads as TGCAGCGTTGAAGGGACAGTGAACACTGAAGCTTTCTTT.

The chain is built from TRBV11-2 and TRBJ2-5; 8 bases map to TRBD2. The CDR3 sequence is 15 residues long. Germline CDR1 reads SGHAT; CDR2 reads FQNNGV. Losses at the gene ends were 5 bases for V and 3 bases for J; bases not matched to a gene: 8. As DNA, the CDR3 is TGTGCCAGCAGCCCCAGGATAGCGGGAAAAGAGACCCAGTACTTC. Residues: CASSPRIAGKETQYF.

The rearrangement uses TRBV30 and TRBJ1-3, with 10 bases identical to TRBD1. The CDR3 covers 13 residues. Germline loops: CDR1 GTSNPN, CDR2 SVGIG (reference sequence). V lost 4 bases to trimming and J lost 6 bases; unmatched junction nucleotides: 3. CDR3: CAWMTGGANTIYF. CDR3 nucleotide sequence: TGTGCCTGGATGACAGGGGGCGCAAACACCATATATTTT.

This clone occurred a few times. This chain links TRBV27 with TRBJ1-2; 7 nucleotides line up with TRBD1. CDR1 MNHEY and CDR2 SMNVEV come from the germline V gene (reference sequence). The CDR3 is 14 residues long. V lost 5 bases and J lost 5; bases outside the gene matches: 8. CDR3 nucleotide sequence: TGTGCCAGCAGTCCCAGACAGGGTGTGTATGGCTACACCTTC. It codes for CASSPRQGVYGYTF.

This clone was detected only a few times. The CDR3 reads CASGLGGGTDTQYF. CDR3 DNA: TGTGCCAGCGGGCTAGGAGGAGGCACAGATACGCAGTATTTT. The rearrangement links TRBV25-1 to TRBJ2-3; TRBD2 might be the D (5 bases). The ends were cut back, 8 bases at V and 1 base at J, with 13 bases in the middle. The CDR3 loop spans 14 amino acids. Germline values: CDR1 MGHDK, CDR2 SYGVNS.

This sequence joins TRBV2 and TRBJ2-7, with D perhaps matching TRBD1 (6 bases). V was trimmed by 7 bases and J by 7 bases, leaving 14 bases between them. CDR3 size: 12 residues. Germline lookup yields CDR1 SNHLY and CDR2 FYNNEI. Here the CDR3 DNA reads TGTGCCAGCACACAGGGTAGTAGGGAGCAGTACTTC. Protein sequence: CASTQGSREQYF.

This sequence joins TRBV4-1 and TRBJ2-1, with TRBD2 as a possible D gene (5 bases). This CDR3 contains 13 residues. V lost 4 bases to trimming and J lost 8 bases, with 12 bases between them. Germline CDR1 and CDR2: MGHRA and YSYEKL. CDR3: CASSLLDGDEQFF. DNA of the CDR3: TGCGCCAGCAGCCTACTAGACGGGGATGAGCAGTTCTTC.

This chain uses TRBV9 with TRBJ2-3, with D tentatively TRBD2 (5 bases). From germline, CDR1 is SGDLS and CDR2 YYNGEE. The ends were cut back, 4 bases at V and 1 base at J, with 13 bases in the middle. The CDR3 extends over 15 amino acids. CDR3 coding DNA: TGTGCCAGCAGCCAGGAGGTACGGGGCACAGATACGCAGTATTTT. This translates into CASSQEVRGTDTQYF.

This clone was recorded a few times. The chain couples TRBV7-2 to TRBJ1-3; D possibly corresponds to TRBD1 (6 bases). Germline CDR1 is SGHTA and CDR2 is FQGNSA. The CDR3 length is 14 residues. With 7 bases removed from V and 1 base from J, the gap between germline ends came to 11 bases. The CDR3 DNA reads as TGTGCCAGCACCTTGGGGGCGTCTGGAAACACCATATATTTT. This sequence encodes CASTLGASGNTIYF.

The chain recombines TRBV19 with TRBJ2-2, with D maybe TRBD2 (5 bases). V dropped 5 bases and J dropped 6 bases, with 13 bases sitting between them. The CDR3 covers 14 residues. Germline-derived CDR1 and CDR2 are LNHDA and SQIVND (reference sequence). The CDR3 loop reads CASSSPGGPGELFF. CDR3 nucleotide sequence: TGTGCCAGTAGTTCTCCGGGCGGGCCCGGGGAGCTGTTTTTT.

This clone was recorded at least ten times. CDR3 sequence: CASSGGSSRGLTDTQYF. The DNA of the CDR3 is TGTGCCAGTAGTGGGGGTTCCTCGCGGGGGCTGACAGATACGCAGTATTTT. The genes are TRBV19 and TRBJ2-3, with D possibly TRBD2 on 7 matching bases. The ends were cut back, 5 bases at V and 3 bases at J, with 21 bases in the middle. Germline V gives CDR1 LNHDA, CDR2 SQIVND (reference sequence). This CDR3 comprises 17 residues. Full variable domain (outside the CDR3, taken from reference TRBV19 and TRBJ2-3): DGGITQSPKYLFRKEGQNVTLSCEQNLNHDAMYWYRQDPGQGLRLIYYSQIVNDFQKGDIAEGYSVSREKKESFPLTVTSAQKNPTAFYLCASSGGSSRGLTDTQYFGPGTRLTVL.

The chain carries TRBV4-2 and TRBJ2-2, with D uncertain. V lost 0 bases, J lost 2 bases, and 10 bases lay in between. This CDR3 spans 16 amino acids. Germline V lookup: CDR1 LGHNA, CDR2 YNFKEQ. CDR3 nucleotides: TGTGCCAGCAGCCAAGATAATACGGTAAACACCGGGGAGCTGTTTTTT. Translation gives CASSQDNTVNTGELFF.

This clone was observed a handful of times. The same CDR3 is also encoded by other DNA sequences in this sample. The chain uses TRBV7-2 and TRBJ2-7; tentatively, D is TRBD1 (6 bases). The CDR3 is made up of 12 amino acids. V lost 5 bases and J 4 bases, leaving 9 bases between the germline ends. Germline V gene lookup returns CDR1 SGHTA and CDR2 FQGNSA. CDR3 coding DNA: TGTGCCAGCAGCCAACAGGGATACGAGCAGTACTTC. Translating it yields CASSQQGYEQYF.

The genes are TRBV6-5 and TRBJ1-4; 7 positions match TRBD1. With 4 bases clipped from V and 4 bases from J, the junction kept 6 bases outside the gene matches. Per germline, CDR1 MNHEY and CDR2 SVGAGI. CDR3 length: 15 residues. In DNA, the CDR3 is TGTGCCAGCAGTTCTCGACAGGGTTTTAATGAAAAACTGTTTTTT. Its translation: CASSSRQGFNEKLFF.

This clone appeared a few times. The chain's CDR3 is CASSLVDSNTDTQYF. DNA of the CDR3: TGTGCCAGCAGCTTGGTTGACAGCAACACAGATACGCAGTATTTT. The chain joins TRBV7-2 to TRBJ2-3; D may be TRBD1 (5 bases). CDR3 length: 15 residues. Germline V gene lookup returns CDR1 SGHTA and CDR2 FQGNSA. V lost 3 bases and J 2 bases, leaving 12 bases between the germline ends.

In this sample, this clone turned up many times. The chain joins TRBV25-1 to TRBJ1-2; no firm D call. Germline V CDR1 and CDR2: MGHDK, SYGVNS. V shed 3 bases and J shed 8 bases, with 13 bases lying between them. CDR3 length equals 13 residues. CDR3 sequence reads: CASSDRGVGGYTF. The DNA of the CDR3 is TGTGCCAGCAGTGACAGAGGAGTCGGGGGCTACACCTTC.

V is TRBV5-8 and J is TRBJ2-1; TRBD2 agrees at 7 bases. Unmatched junction bases numbered 4, after V lost 1 base and J lost 6 bases. Germline V lookup: CDR1 SGHTS, CDR2 YDEGEE. The CDR3 totals 14 residues. The CDR3 region is CASSLLAEINEQFF. CDR3 nucleotides: TGTGCCAGCAGCTTGCTAGCGGAGATCAATGAGCAGTTCTTC.

The V and J genes are TRBV4-2 and TRBJ2-5; 14 nucleotides align to TRBD2. V lost 6 bases and J lost 5; bases outside the gene matches: 2. The germline CDR1 and CDR2 sequences are LGHNA and YNFKEQ. The CDR3 runs to 14 residues. Here the CDR3 DNA reads TGTGCCAGCAGTGGGACTAGCGGGGGTGAGACCCAGTACTTC. Translated: CASSGTSGGETQYF.

This clone was picked up many times. The chain employs TRBV4-2 and TRBJ2-3; D ambiguous. Germline V gives CDR1 LGHNA, CDR2 YNFKEQ. Between the trimmed V and J ends, which lost 1 base and 3 bases, there was a span of 5 bases. This CDR3 spans 13 amino acids. The CDR3, as DNA: TGTGCCAGCAGCCAAGGGCTGACAGATACGCAGTATTTT. It yields the protein CASSQGLTDTQYF.

V and J are TRBV4-1 and TRBJ2-3, with TRBD2 matching 8 bases. Looked up from germline, CDR1 is MGHRA and CDR2 is YSYEKL. The junction had 4 bases not matched to a gene; V was cut back by 1 base and J by 4 bases. The CDR3 length is 15 residues. The CDR3 reads CASSQGSGSADTQYF. CDR3 nucleotides: TGCGCCAGCAGCCAAGGGAGCGGGAGCGCAGATACGCAGTATTTT.

The sample holds a few counts of this clone. The rearrangement links TRBV5-6 to TRBJ2-7, with a possible D match to TRBD2 (5 bases). The CDR3 totals 13 residues. Germline V CDR1 and CDR2: SGHDT, YYEEEE. V lost 0 bases, J lost 1 base, and 5 bases lay in between. The CDR3 sequence is CASSLAGSYEQYF. The CDR3 DNA reads TGTGCCAGCAGCTTGGCGGGGTCCTACGAGCAGTACTTC.

The chain carries TRBV5-6 and TRBJ2-5, with a tentative D call TRBD1 (6 bases). The V gene's germline CDR1 is SGHDT and CDR2 YYEEEE. The CDR3 is made up of 13 amino acids. Trimming cost V 4 bases and J 4 bases, with 11 bases left between them. CDR3 residues: CASSVGAGETQYF. CDR3 nucleotide sequence: TGTGCCAGCAGCGTGGGGGCTGGAGAGACCCAGTACTTC.